The 10 T cell receptor beta chains below were found in one sample sequenced in a study of blood T cells in healthy people across ages. A second PCR of 7 to 11 cycles used a sample-barcoded 5' primer and a J-beta primer mix. TCRdb ran MiXCR on the 5' RACE reads and lists one entry per CDR3 protein. The sample lists about a million distinct CDR3 sequences; around 48% were seen once. Material: blood. Source of these receptors: a man aged 25-40 years in good health.

The chain recombines TRBV12-5 with TRBJ2-4, with 7 nucleotides matching TRBD2. Germline CDR1 reads LGHNT; CDR2 reads FRNRAP. The CDR3 runs 18 residues. Trimming cost V 6 bases and J 0 bases; bases outside gene matches: 14. The CDR3 spells CASGFGIRLAVAKNIQYF. The CDR3 DNA is TGTGCTAGTGGGTTTGGTATCCGACTAGCCGTAGCCAAAAACATTCAGTACTTC.

CDR3 DNA: TGCGCCAGCAGCTTGGGACAGAACACAGTCCACAATGAGCAGTTCTTC. Protein: CASSLGQNTVHNEQFF. The chain carries TRBV5-1 and TRBJ2-1; D might be TRBD1 (5 bases). Germline CDR1 is SGHRS and CDR2 is YFSETQ. The ends were cut back, 0 bases at V and 5 bases at J, with 15 bases in the middle. CDR3 length: 16 residues.

The chain combines TRBV20-1 with TRBJ1-2; D might be TRBD1 (6 bases). Germline V CDR1 and CDR2: DFQATT, SNEGSKA (reference sequence). With 5 bases removed from V and 4 bases from J, the gap between germline ends came to 14 bases. This CDR3 contains 13 residues. The CDR3 coding sequence is TGCAGTGCTTCCCCACAGGGCCCCTATGGCTACACCTTC. This codes for CSASPQGPYGYTF.

The chain links TRBV3-1 to TRBJ2-1; either TRBD1 or TRBD2 may fit D (6 bases each). Germline V lookup: CDR1 LGHDT, CDR2 YNNKEL (reference sequence). V was cut by 7 bases and J by 10 bases, with 20 bases left in between. CDR3 length equals 14 residues. As DNA, the CDR3 is TGTGCCAGCACTTTAACGGTGGGGGGCTACGAGCAGTTCTTC. This translates into CASTLTVGGYEQFF.

V usage is TRBV5-6 and J usage is TRBJ1-6; 7 bases are shared with TRBD1. Germline V gene sequence: CDR1 SGHDT, CDR2 YYEEEE. This CDR3 is built from 15 residues. V was pared by 4 bases and J by 7 bases, with 8 bases of the junction left unmatched. DNA for the CDR3: TGTGCCAGCAGCGGCAGACCGGGACAGAATTCACCCCTCCACTTT. Its protein is CASSGRPGQNSPLHF.

This clonotype occurred a few times. The V gene is TRBV5-6, the J gene TRBJ2-3, with 9 bases aligning to TRBD2. Germline CDR1 is SGHDT and CDR2 is YYEEEE. The CDR3 contains 16 residues. J was trimmed by 3 bases and V by 1 base; bases with no gene match: 6. The CDR3, as DNA: TGTGCCAGCAGCTTGCCAAGCGGGGGGACGACAGATACGCAGTATTTT. This translates into CASSLPSGGTTDTQYF.

This rearrangement joins TRBV7-9 to TRBJ1-5; no definite D call. Looked up from germline, CDR1 is SEHNR and CDR2 is FQNEAQ (reference sequence). The CDR3 consists of 14 residues. V shed 5 bases and J shed 3 bases, with 11 bases lying between them. The CDR3 DNA sequence: TGTGCCAGCAGCCCCCAAGACCCCAATCAGCCCCAGCATTTT. Its translation: CASSPQDPNQPQHF. Complete variable domain (other parts from reference TRBV7-9 and TRBJ1-5): DTGVSQNPRHKITKRGQNVTFRCDPISEHNRLYWYRQTLGQGPEFLTYFQNEAQLEKSRLLSDRFSAERPKGSFSTLEIQRTEQGDSAMYLCASSPQDPNQPQHFGDGTRLSIL.

This clonotype occurred many times. The CDR3 coding sequence is TGTGCCAGCAGCCGTAGCCCATACGAGCAGTACTTC. Its translation is CASSRSPYEQYF. The V gene is TRBV11-2, the J gene TRBJ2-7; D uncertain. Trimming shortened V by 5 bases and J by 4 bases, and 9 bases separated the two germline ends. Germline CDR1 is SGHAT and CDR2 is FQNNGV. This CDR3 has 12 residues. Together with reference TRBV11-2 and TRBJ2-7, the CDR3 gives the full variable domain: EAGVAQSPRYKIIEKRQSVAFWCNPISGHATLYWYQQILGQGPKLLIQFQNNGVVDDSQLPKDRFSAERLKGVDSTLKIQPAKLEDSAVYLCASSRSPYEQYFGPGTRLTVT.

This chain uses TRBV2 with TRBJ2-2; D might be TRBD1 or TRBD2, each matching 5 bases. The CDR3 consists of 15 residues. Trimming left V 3 bases short and J 7 bases short, with 15 bases between. The germline gives CDR1 SNHLY, CDR2 FYNNEI. CDR3 DNA sequence: TGTGCCAGCAGTGAGCCAGGGAGTCCGTTCGGGGAGCTGTTTTTT. Encoded protein: CASSEPGSPFGELFF.

CDR3 protein: CASSYSPGNLGREETQYF. The CDR3 DNA reads TGTGCCAGCAGTTACTCCCCCGGAAACCTCGGCAGGGAAGAGACCCAGTACTTC. This sequence joins TRBV6-2 or TRBV6-3 and TRBJ2-5; tentative D call: TRBD1 (5 bases). With 0 bases removed from V and 3 bases from J, the gap between germline ends came to 20 bases. This CDR3 is built from 18 residues. Germline assignment: CDR1 MNHEY and CDR2 SVGEGT.